The sequence of this TCR beta chain was determined in a study of blood T cell repertoires in COVID-19. Study-wide context: The United States, Italy and Spain supplied acute and convalescent COVID-19 samples. PBMCs, B-cell-depleted T cells, or T cells provided the cDNA or gDNA that made up the material.

Original data processing: Amplifying reference gene primers gave estimates of nucleated cell counts. Some clones are missing from TCRdb's copy, which holds only in-frame ones; the method was immunoSEQ multiplex PCR. V and J calls and clone size are copied from that table; D and trimming were computed from the DNA. The sample gives 130,000 to 150,000 clones, 84% of which show up once; roughly 10% is in the top ten. Germline-derived CDR1 and CDR2 are SGHDN and FVKESK. The CDR3 is 16 amino acids. Trimming stripped 0 bases from V and 5 bases from J, with 16 bases between. This clonotype was sampled from an elderly woman in a cohort sampled during active or convalescent COVID-19. The sequenced material came from peripheral blood. The rearrangement uses TRBV14 and TRBJ1-2; D is unclear. In DNA, the CDR3 is TGTGCCAGCAGCCAAGATCAGCGGCTGCTTGGGTATGGCTACACCTTC. It encodes CASSQDQRLLGYGYTF.